This TCR beta chain was captured in a study of T cell repertoires in cytomegalovirus infection. At the level of the study: CMV infection and matching HLA type were both indicated by public TCR beta signatures. Regarding the study as a whole: The cumulative frequency of public TCR beta families identified carriers of CMV plus the relevant HLA. HLA-C-restricted CMV-specific TCR beta clonotypes prevailed in the ex vivo response.

This clonotype was seen only a few times. Its matching antigen is unknown. TCRdb analysed the reads with MiXCR anew, one entry per CDR3 protein. The profile shows about a million distinct CDR3 sequences, under 40% of them singletons. The length of the CDR3 is 15 residues. Deletions cut 5 bases from V and 2 bases from J, with 16 bases between. From germline, CDR1 is SGHTA and CDR2 FQGNSA. The V and J genes are TRBV7-2 and TRBJ2-7; possible D gene TRBD2, 6 bases. This specimen consisted of cultured CD8+ T cells from PBMCs, obtained from culture after CMV antigen stimulation. The sequence was obtained from a human donor in good health (CMV status not recorded). Some clones in this sample may be carry-over from other donors' samples. In DNA, the CDR3 is TGTGCCAGCAGCAAGCACCGGGACTTGGCCTACGAGCAGTACTTC. Its translation is CASSKHRDLAYEQYF.